This entry lists 27 T cell receptor beta chains sequenced from one sample in a study of Graves' ophthalmopathy and Graves' hyperthyroidism. TCR beta CDR3 regions were amplified from RNA transcripts. An initial RT-PCR round employing HTBI primers preceded a second-round multiplex PCR. From the multiplex PCR reads, TCRdb called clonotypes with MiXCR, one entry per CDR3 protein. The sample yields a few hundred thousand distinct CDR3 sequences, approximately 18% seen once. The source material was peripheral blood. The receptors were sampled from an adult woman with stable Graves' hyperthyroidism.

This clonotype was counted many times. The rearrangement uses TRBV7-8 and TRBJ2-7; maybe TRBD1 (6 bases). Germline V gene data show CDR1 as SGHVS and CDR2 as FQNEAQ. The CDR3 is 15 residues long. Trimming removed 3 bases from V and 2 bases from J, with 14 bases in between. The CDR3 DNA sequence: TGTGCCAGCAGCTTGATGAGAGGGGGTCCCTACGAGCAGTACTTC. It translates to CASSLMRGGPYEQYF.

The gene calls are TRBV4-2 and TRBJ1-1; 7 nucleotides line up with TRBD1. This CDR3 is 17 amino acids long. CDR1 and CDR2 (germline): LGHNA, YNFKEQ. V trimming: 1 base; J trimming: 0 bases; junction bases outside the gene matches: 8. This CDR3 is CASSQAVGGYLNTEAFF. The CDR3 bases are TGTGCCAGCAGCCAAGCTGTAGGGGGCTACTTGAACACTGAAGCTTTCTTT.

This clonotype was seen many times. J is TRBJ2-4 and V is TRBV28, with TRBD2 matching over 9 bases. The V gene end was trimmed by 5 bases and the J gene end by 1 base; junction bases not matched to a gene: 12. CDR3 size: 18 residues. Germline V gene data show CDR1 as MDHEN and CDR2 as SYDVKM. This CDR3 is CASSLRGRLAAAKNIQYF. CDR3 DNA sequence: TGTGCCAGCAGTCTCCGGGGAAGACTAGCGGCGGCCAAAAACATTCAGTACTTC.

This clonotype was found many times. The gene calls are TRBV5-1 and TRBJ2-2; tentatively, D is TRBD1 or TRBD2 (5 bases each). The germline V gene encodes CDR1 SGHRS and CDR2 YFSETQ. This CDR3 has 18 residues. The V gene lost 5 bases and the J gene lost 1 base, with 21 bases spanning the gap. This chain's CDR3 is CASRSMFYGAQNTGELFF. The CDR3 DNA follows: TGCGCCAGCAGGTCTATGTTTTACGGGGCCCAGAACACCGGGGAGCTGTTTTTT.

The table lists this clonotype with many counts. The chain is built from TRBV29-1 and TRBJ2-5; D call uncertain. V was cut by 7 bases and J by 5 bases, with 11 bases left in between. This CDR3 has 11 residues. Germline V gene data show CDR1 as SQVTM and CDR2 as ANQGSEA. CDR3 amino acids: CSGSVGETQYF. DNA of the CDR3: TGCAGCGGCAGCGTAGGTGAGACCCAGTACTTC. The whole variable domain, filled in from reference TRBV29-1 and TRBJ2-5, reads SAVISQKPSRDICQRGTSLTIQCQVDSQVTMMFWYRQQPGQSLTLIATANQGSEATYESGFVIDKFPISRPNLTFSTLTVSNMSPEDSSIYLCSGSVGETQYFGPGTRLLVL.

This clonotype was picked up many times. The V gene is TRBV6-1, the J gene TRBJ1-1, with a possible D match to TRBD1 (6 bases). Per germline, CDR1 MNHNS and CDR2 SASEGT. The V gene lost 3 bases and the J gene lost 0 bases, with 11 bases spanning the gap. The CDR3 is 15 amino acids. CDR3 sequence: CASSDRGQMNTEAFF. CDR3 DNA: TGTGCCAGCAGTGACCGAGGACAGATGAACACTGAAGCTTTCTTT.

This clonotype occurred many times. The chain's CDR3 is CSVEGTGTATYEQYF. In DNA form, the CDR3 reads TGCAGCGTTGAGGGGACCGGGACAGCCACCTACGAGCAGTACTTC. The gene calls are TRBV29-1 and TRBJ2-7; 7 bases match TRBD1. CDR1 SQVTM and CDR2 ANQGSEA come from the germline V gene. The trim removed 3 bases at V and 2 bases at J, leaving 10 bases unmatched. CDR3 length: 15 amino acids.

This clonotype occurred many times. This chain connects TRBV28 to TRBJ2-7; D is possibly TRBD1 or TRBD2 (5 bases each). V lost 4 bases to trimming and J lost 9 bases, with 16 bases between them. CDR1 MDHEN and CDR2 SYDVKM come from the germline V gene. The CDR3 runs to 13 residues. CDR3 amino acids: CASSSGAYVTQYF. In DNA, the CDR3 is TGTGCCAGCAGTTCCGGGGCTTATGTAACGCAGTACTTC.

This clonotype was counted at least ten times. The chain employs TRBV27 and TRBJ2-7; TRBD1 agrees at 11 bases. V lost 3 bases, J lost 6 bases, and 7 bases stayed unmatched. Germline CDR1 MNHEY, CDR2 SMNVEV (reference sequence). This CDR3 spans 15 amino acids. The CDR3 is CASSFGGQGEREQYF. The CDR3 region has the DNA TGTGCCAGCAGTTTCGGGGGACAGGGGGAGCGCGAGCAGTACTTC.

In this sample, this clonotype turned up many times. J is TRBJ1-5 and V is TRBV7-2; TRBD1 might be the D (6 bases). Per germline, CDR1 SGHTA and CDR2 FQGNSA. The V end was cut by 3 bases, the J end by 3 bases, with 9 bases between. This CDR3 has 14 residues. In nucleotides, the CDR3 is TGTGCCAGCAGCTTCCGGGACAACAATCAGCCCCAGCATTTT. It is translated as CASSFRDNNQPQHF.

This clonotype was detected only a few times. This chain links TRBV12-5 with TRBJ2-7; D is possibly TRBD1 or TRBD2 (5 bases each). The CDR3 is 14 amino acids. The germline CDR1 and CDR2 sequences are LGHNT and FRNRAP. V was cut by 3 bases and J by 0 bases, with 9 bases left in between. CDR3 in DNA: TGTGCTAGTGGTTTCCGGGGCGGCTCCTACGAGCAGTACTTC. It yields the protein CASGFRGGSYEQYF.

This clonotype appeared many times. One base away lies a much larger clone, so this may be a sequencing read error. The chain employs TRBV6-2 or TRBV6-3 and TRBJ1-1; no clear D gene. The CDR3 spans 14 residues. The germline V gene encodes CDR1 MNHEY and CDR2 SVGEGT. The CDR3 spells CACSYVAVNTEAFF. Here the CDR3 DNA reads TGTGCCTGCAGTTACGTGGCGGTCAACACTGAAGCTTTCTTT.

The chain has TRBV24-1 and TRBJ2-2; the D call may be TRBD1 or TRBD2 (5 bases each). Trimming cost V 4 bases and J 6 bases, with 11 bases left between them. CDR3 length equals 14 residues. CDR1 and CDR2 (germline): KGHDR, SFDVKD. This CDR3 is CATSDPLGPGELFF. CDR3 coding DNA: TGTGCCACCAGTGACCCCTTGGGACCCGGGGAGCTGTTTTTT.

The sample holds many counts of this clonotype. The chain recombines TRBV20-1 with TRBJ1-2; D call uncertain. The CDR3 is 12 amino acids. Trimming took 7 bases from V and 1 from J, leaving 10 bases between them. Germline V gene sequence: CDR1 DFQATT, CDR2 SNEGSKA (reference sequence). This CDR3 reads CSGLSVNYGYTF. As DNA, the CDR3 is TGCAGTGGACTGAGCGTTAACTATGGCTACACCTTC.

This clonotype has a count of ten or more. J is TRBJ1-2 and V is TRBV2; D may be TRBD1 (6 bases). V gave up 6 bases and J gave up 2 bases, with 16 bases separating them. CDR3 length: 15 amino acids. CDR1 and CDR2 from the germline V gene are SNHLY and FYNNEI. The CDR3 loop reads CASRENRAINYGYTF. The CDR3, as DNA: TGTGCCAGCAGGGAAAACAGGGCAATAAACTATGGCTACACCTTC.

V gene TRBV6-1 combines with J gene TRBJ1-5; tentative D call: TRBD1 (6 bases). Germline-derived CDR1 and CDR2 are MNHNS and SASEGT. CDR3 length: 15 amino acids. V lost 8 bases, J lost 4 bases, and 18 bases lay in between. The CDR3 DNA reads as TGTGCCAGCCTAAGGATCACAGGGTTAAATCAGCCCCAGCATTTT. This codes for CASLRITGLNQPQHF.

Points on this clonotype: Just one base apart from a much larger clone, this may be a read error. V usage is TRBV9 and J usage is TRBJ2-2; D may be TRBD2 (5 bases). The CDR3 has 15 amino acids. Germline V gene sequence: CDR1 SGDLS, CDR2 YYNGEE. CDR3 in amino acids: CASSVGGVGTGEPFF. CDR3 bases: TGTGCCAGCAGCGTAGGCGGAGTCGGTACCGGGGAGCCGTTTTTT. The full variable domain, rest sourced from reference TRBV9 and TRBJ2-2, is DSGVTQTPKHLITATGQRVTLRCSPRSGDLSVYWYQQSLDQGLQFLIQYYNGEERAKGNILERFSAQQFPDLHSELNLSSLELGDSALYFCASSVGGVGTGEPFFGEGSRLTVL.

This clonotype was seen a few times. J is TRBJ2-3 and V is TRBV4-3; 8 bases are shared with TRBD1. The CDR3 runs to 16 residues. In germline, CDR1 is LGHNA, CDR2 YSLEER. The ends lost 4 bases at V and 3 bases at J; junction bases unmatched: 9. CDR3 protein: CASSRNRGALTDTQYF. Here the CDR3 DNA reads TGCGCCAGCAGCCGGAACAGGGGGGCACTTACAGATACGCAGTATTTT.

The sample holds many counts of this clonotype. The CDR3, as DNA: TGTGCCAGCAGGAGCCACAGGGGCCAGTCGAGGGGGGAGCTGTTTTTT. The encoded protein is CASRSHRGQSRGELFF. V usage is TRBV12-3 or TRBV12-4 and J usage is TRBJ2-2; 7 bases are a match to TRBD1. The CDR3 consists of 16 residues. Unmatched junction bases numbered 15, after V lost 6 bases and J lost 8 bases.

This clonotype was picked up many times. The J gene is TRBJ1-5, the V gene TRBV2; D gene unclear. The V and J ends lost 6 bases and 9 bases respectively, with 15 bases between them. Per the germline V gene, CDR1 is SNHLY and CDR2 is FYNNEI. CDR3 length: 13 amino acids. The CDR3 DNA reads as TGTGCCAGCAGCCCCCCCGGACCAGGGCCCCAGCATTTT. Amino acids: CASSPPGPGPQHF.

This clonotype appeared many times. This may come from a read error, since a much larger clone is one base off. The J gene is TRBJ2-7, the V gene TRBV7-8; TRBD1 matches at 7 bases. The CDR3 totals 13 residues. Germline CDR1 and CDR2: SGHVS and FQNEAQ. J gave up 2 bases and V 5 bases, and 3 bases lay outside the gene matches. The DNA for the CDR3 is TGTGCCAGCAGCCACGACAGGGCCTACGAGCAGTACTTC. This codes for CASSHDRAYEQYF. Using reference TRBV7-8 and TRBJ2-7 for the parts outside the CDR3, the full variable domain is GAGVSQSPRYKVAKRGQDVALRCDPISGHVSLFWYQQALGQGPEFLTYFQNEAQLDKSGLPSDRFFAERPEGSVSTLKIQRTQQEDSAVYLCASSHDRAYEQYFGPGTRLTVT.

This clonotype was counted many times. CDR3 DNA sequence: TGTGCCAGCAGCTTAGGGTCCGTCATGAACACTGAAGCTTTCTTT. Protein: CASSLGSVMNTEAFF. The rearrangement joins TRBV7-9 to TRBJ1-1, with D unresolved. The V and J ends lost 1 base and 0 bases respectively, with 9 bases between them. Germline-derived CDR1 and CDR2 are SEHNR and FQNEAQ (reference sequence). The CDR3 sequence is 15 residues long.

J is TRBJ2-6 and V is TRBV28; D not certain. There are 13 residues in the CDR3. Germline assignment: CDR1 MDHEN and CDR2 SYDVKM. The V and J ends lost 10 bases and 1 base respectively, with 8 bases between them. The CDR3, as DNA: TGTGCCACCTGGGCTTCTGGGGCCAACGTCCTGACTTTC. Its protein product is CATWASGANVLTF. Combining the CDR3 with reference TRBV28 and TRBJ2-6 gives the whole variable domain DVKVTQSSRYLVKRTGEKVFLECVQDMDHENMFWYRQDPGLGLRLIYFSYDVKMKEKGDIPEGYSVSREKKERFSLILESASTNQTSMYLCATWASGANVLTFGAGSRLTVL.

This clonotype has ten or more counts. The chain has TRBV5-1 and TRBJ1-3; no clear D. The V gene lost 0 bases and the J gene lost 4 bases, with 11 bases spanning the gap. This CDR3 is built from 15 residues. Germline CDR1 and CDR2: SGHRS and YFSETQ. DNA of the CDR3: TGCGCCAGCAGCTTGGATCCCGGCGAAGGAAACACCATATATTTT. The encoded protein is CASSLDPGEGNTIYF.

This clonotype was seen ten or more times. This rearrangement joins TRBV30 to TRBJ2-5, with TRBD1 matching 8 bases. With V trimmed by 2 bases and J by 5 bases, 7 bases remained unmatched. The CDR3 is 14 residues long. The germline gives CDR1 GTSNPN, CDR2 SVGIG (reference sequence). CDR3 amino acids: CAWSSGQGEETQYF. The CDR3 DNA is TGTGCCTGGAGTAGCGGACAGGGCGAGGAGACCCAGTACTTC.

Ten or more counts support this clonotype. The chain couples TRBV28 to TRBJ2-7; 7 positions agree with TRBD1. Germline CDR1 reads MDHEN; CDR2 reads SYDVKM. Trimming removed 6 bases from V and 5 bases from J; junction bases left unmatched: 13. The CDR3 sequence is 15 residues long. This CDR3 is CASRLGGRGGHEQYF. The DNA for the CDR3 is TGTGCCAGCAGGTTAGGGGGACGAGGGGGCCACGAGCAGTACTTC.

This clonotype was detected many times. The genes are TRBV7-9 and TRBJ2-7, with D unclear. The germline V gene encodes CDR1 SEHNR and CDR2 FQNEAQ (reference sequence). This CDR3 has 14 residues. Deletions cut 6 bases from V and 2 bases from J, with 14 bases between. In DNA, the CDR3 is TGTGCCAGCAGTCCCTCACGGCTTACCTACGAGCAGTACTTC. Protein product: CASSPSRLTYEQYF.